This T cell receptor beta chain is from a study of blood T cells in healthy people across ages. This clonotype has a handful of counts. For the second PCR, which ran for about 7 to 12 cycles, a sample-barcoded 5' primer and a J-beta primer mix were used. The template-switch adaptor, which had 12 random nucleotides, put a tag on each cDNA molecule. MiXCR was run by TCRdb on the 5' RACE reads, yielding one entry per CDR3 protein. The top ten hold 11% of the sample, which has under 2 million distinct CDR3 sequences, approximately 32% seen once. The CDR3 is 16 residues long. Per germline, CDR1 MGHDK and CDR2 SYGVNS. V was clipped by 6 bases and J by 5 bases; unmatched bases: 12.

The receptor was derived from a woman in her thirties in good health. The genes are TRBV25-1 and TRBJ2-5; 10 bases fit TRBD2. Sequenced: blood. CDR3 DNA sequence: TGTGCCAGCAGAGGGACGAGACTAGCGGGCATTGAGACCCAGTACTTC. It specifies CASRGTRLAGIETQYF. Full variable domain (remainder filled in from reference TRBV25-1 and TRBJ2-5): EADIYQTPRYLVIGTGKKITLECSQTMGHDKMYWYQQDPGMELHLIHYSYGVNSTEKGDLSSESTVSRIRTEHFPLTLESARPSHTSQYLCASRGTRLAGIETQYFGPGTRLLVL.